These T cell receptor beta chains were read from a single sample in a study of early T cells in non-severe SARS-CoV-2 infection. TCRdb passed the 5' RACE reads through MiXCR, listing each CDR3 protein once. This table holds about 38,000 distinct CDR3 sequences, less than 8% found once. The source was whole blood, collected at baseline. The receptor set was obtained from an adult who was a healthcare worker with PCR-confirmed SARS-CoV-2 infection or an uninfected control (not recorded which). CDR3s include the opening cysteine and the closing phenylalanine or tryptophan. A row's size may be missing; if present it is once, few, many or a size class.

V gene	clone size	J gene	CDR3 protein
TRBV6-2/TRBV6-3	many	TRBJ2-7	CASSYDETSYEQYF
TRBV10-3	many	TRBJ1-1	CAINRGTTTEAFF
TRBV10-3	many	TRBJ2-5	CAISGYREQETQYF
TRBV14	many	TRBJ1-2	CASRPGRVIGNYGYTF
TRBV5-1	few	TRBJ1-1	CASSLDRVVNTEAFF
TRBV6-5	many	TRBJ2-7	CASSYSANTATGAQAYEQYF
TRBV7-8	many	TRBJ2-6	CASSLGSTRLAPGANVLTF
TRBV24-1	NA	TRBJ2-1	CATSDAGLRNNEQFF
TRBV7-3	many	TRBJ2-1	CASSPIPSFNNEQFF
TRBV14	few	TRBJ1-4	CASSPRASNEKLFF
TRBV5-1	few	TRBJ2-1	CASSSPSRSEQFF
TRBV20-1	many	TRBJ2-5	CSATPLKETQYF
TRBV5-5	many	TRBJ2-7	CASSDMSGSGEQYF
TRBV14	NA	TRBJ2-1	CASSQGIGLAYNEQFF
TRBV13	many	TRBJ2-1	CASTPGISSYNEQFF
TRBV29-1	many	TRBJ1-5	CSVEETGGNQPQHF
TRBV30	many	TRBJ2-3	CAWSVGQGDADTQYF
TRBV20-1	NA	TRBJ2-5	CSAGTRETQYF